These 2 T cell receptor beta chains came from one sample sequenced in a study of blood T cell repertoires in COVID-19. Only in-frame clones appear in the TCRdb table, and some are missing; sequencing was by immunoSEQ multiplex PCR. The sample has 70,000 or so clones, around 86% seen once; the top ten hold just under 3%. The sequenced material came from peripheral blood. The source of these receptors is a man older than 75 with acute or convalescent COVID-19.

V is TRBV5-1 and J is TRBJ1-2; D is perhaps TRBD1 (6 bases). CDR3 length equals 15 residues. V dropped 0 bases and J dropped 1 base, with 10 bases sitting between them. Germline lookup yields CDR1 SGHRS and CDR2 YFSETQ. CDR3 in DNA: TGCGCCAGCAGCTTGGTGACAGGAATTAACTATGGCTACACCTTC. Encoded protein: CASSLVTGINYGYTF.

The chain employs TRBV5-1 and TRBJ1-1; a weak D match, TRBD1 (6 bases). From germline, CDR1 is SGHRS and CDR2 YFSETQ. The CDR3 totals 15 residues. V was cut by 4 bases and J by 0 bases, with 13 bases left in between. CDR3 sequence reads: CASSGGTGMNTEAFF. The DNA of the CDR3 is TGCGCCAGCAGCGGGGGAACAGGGATGAACACTGAAGCTTTCTTT.